Listed below are T cell receptor beta chains from one sample, sequenced in a study of OX40 agonist ivuxolimab in advanced cancers. The repertoire was sequenced with immunoSEQ multiplex PCR; TCRdb's copy has only in-frame clones and lacks some. The sample carries more than 50,000 clones, around 80% recorded once. The sequencing used CD4+ or CD8+ T cells sorted from blood, collected in a trial of the OX40 agonist ivuxolimab. Receptors were obtained from an adult with an advanced solid tumor such as melanoma, head and neck, liver or kidney cancer. Each CDR3 is given with its conserved first and last residue. The D gene is left open where the match is weak. Clone size is not always given. Where it is, it says once, few, many or a class for expanded clones.

cdr3_nt cdr3_aa j_call v_call cdr3_length d_call clone_size
TGTGCCAGCACCCGAGAGGGACAGGGGGCTCGTGAGCAGTACTTC CASTREGQGAREQYF TRBJ2-7 TRBV6-6 15 TRBD1 NA
TGTGCCAGCAGTGTAATTAGGGATACTGGAAACACCATATATTTT CASSVIRDTGNTIYF TRBJ1-3 TRBV2 15 NA NA
TGTGCCAGCAGGTCCACAGATACGCAGTATTTT CASRSTDTQYF TRBJ2-3 TRBV6-5 11 NA NA
TGTGCCAGTAGTGGACGAACGAACACCGGGGAGCTGTTTTTT CASSGRTNTGELFF TRBJ2-2 TRBV19 14 NA NA
TGTGCCAGCAGTTACGAGGCAGGGAGGAATGAAAAACTGTTTTTT CASSYEAGRNEKLFF TRBJ1-4 TRBV6-5 15 NA NA
TGTGCCATCAGTGAGGAGGGTTTCGGCTACACCTTC CAISEEGFGYTF TRBJ1-2 TRBV10-3 12 NA few
TGCGCCAGCAGCTTGGAACTAACTAATGAGCAGTTCTTC CASSLELTNEQFF TRBJ2-1 TRBV5-1 13 NA NA
TGTGCCAGCAGTGGACAAAGTGATTCCTATAGCAATCAGCCCCAGCATTTT CASSGQSDSYSNQPQHF TRBJ1-5 TRBV25-1 17 NA NA
TGTGCCAGCAGCTTAACACAGGGAACTGGAAACACCATATATTTT CASSLTQGTGNTIYF TRBJ1-3 TRBV7-8 15 NA NA
TGTGCCAGCAGTTTAATCCGACAGGGCCCATACAATGAGCAGTTCTTC CASSLIRQGPYNEQFF TRBJ2-1 TRBV28 16 TRBD1 NA
TGCGCCAGCAGCCAAAAGGTGACCGGGGGGCTGTACAATGAGCAGTTCTTC CASSQKVTGGLYNEQFF TRBJ2-1 TRBV4-1 17 NA NA
TGTGCCAGCAAGACAGGGTCTTTCTCACCCCTCCACTTT CASKTGSFSPLHF TRBJ1-6 TRBV6-1 13 TRBD1 NA
TGCGCCAGCAGCTTCAGACCGGGCGAGCAGTACTTC CASSFRPGEQYF TRBJ2-7 TRBV5-1 12 NA NA
TGTGCCAGCTCACCTACCAGGACTGAAGCTTTCTTT CASSPTRTEAFF TRBJ1-1 TRBV18 12 NA once
TGCGCCAGCAGTTCCCGACAGGGGGACGAGCAGTACTTC CASSSRQGDEQYF TRBJ2-7 TRBV10-1 13 TRBD1 few
TGTGCCAGCAGTTCAAAACTAGCGGGGGGAAGTGATGAGCAGTTCTTC CASSSKLAGGSDEQFF TRBJ2-1 TRBV9 16 TRBD2 NA
TGTGCCTGGAGTACGGGGAGATTGACCTACGAGCAGTACTTC CAWSTGRLTYEQYF TRBJ2-7 TRBV30 14 NA NA
TGTGCCAGCAGGGCCCCGAGCGGGGCCTACGAGCAGTACTTC CASRAPSGAYEQYF TRBJ2-7 TRBV6-5 14 TRBD2 NA
TGCGCCAGCAGCCAAGACGGCCGGGTCGGTAACACTGAAGCTTTCTTT CASSQDGRVGNTEAFF TRBJ1-1 TRBV4-3 16 NA NA
TGTGCCAGCAGCTTACAATCTAATTCACCCCTCCACTTT CASSLQSNSPLHF TRBJ1-6 TRBV11-3 13 NA NA
TGTGCCAGCAGCCAAGATCCCCCGGGGGAGGGAGCGGCTTACGAGCAGTACTTC CASSQDPPGEGAAYEQYF TRBJ2-7 TRBV4-2 18 TRBD2 NA
TGCGCCAGCAGCCAACCGTGGGGCGTTCAGCCCCAGCATTTT CASSQPWGVQPQHF TRBJ1-5 TRBV4-1 14 NA NA
TGTGCCAGCAGCCAATCGACGGGGTCAGGACAGCCCCAGCATTTT CASSQSTGSGQPQHF TRBJ1-5 TRBV16 15 NA NA
TGTGCCAGCACCCGAGGGGCGGGTCCCTCCGAGCAGTACTTC CASTRGAGPSEQYF TRBJ2-7 TRBV6-6 14 NA NA
TGTGCCAGCAGCGTACAGGGGAGAGGTGGCTACACCTTC CASSVQGRGGYTF TRBJ1-2 TRBV9 13 NA once
TGTGCCAGCTCACCACTGCCTAGCGGGGGCTCGGAGACCCAGTACTTC CASSPLPSGGSETQYF TRBJ2-5 TRBV18 16 TRBD2 NA
TGTGCCAGCAGCTTAGCCTATCCAAGCACAGATACGCAGTATTTT CASSLAYPSTDTQYF TRBJ2-3 TRBV7-2 15 NA once
TGTGCCAGCAGCTGGGGACAGCTTACTAACTATGGCTACACCTTC CASSWGQLTNYGYTF TRBJ1-2 TRBV7-2 15 TRBD1 NA
TGTGCCAGCTCACCAGGAGCGAACACCGGGGAGCTGTTTTTT CASSPGANTGELFF TRBJ2-2 TRBV18 14 NA NA
TGTGCCAGCAGTGAAGTTGGGAAGGGAACAGATACGCAGTATTTT CASSEVGKGTDTQYF TRBJ2-3 TRBV2 15 NA once
TGTGCCAGCAGCGCAGGACAGGGCTTTCTTGGAAACACCATATATTTT CASSAGQGFLGNTIYF TRBJ1-3 TRBV9 16 TRBD1 NA
TGTGCCAGCAGCCTCCAGGGAACTAAAGCTTTCTTT CASSLQGTKAFF TRBJ1-1 TRBV7-9 12 NA NA
TGTGCCAGCAGCTTAGCGGAGGGTGGCTACACCTTC CASSLAEGGYTF TRBJ1-2 TRBV7-9 12 NA NA
TGTGCCAGCAGGGGGGGACAGGGAATCGGGAAAGCTTTCTTT CASRGGQGIGKAFF TRBJ1-1 TRBV6-5 14 TRBD1 few
TGCGCCAGCAGCTCCGTGGACTTGAATGAAAAACTGTTTTTT CASSSVDLNEKLFF TRBJ1-4 TRBV5-1 14 NA once
TGTGCCACCCAACTATCTCATGGCACCGGGGAGCTGTTTTTT CATQLSHGTGELFF TRBJ2-2 TRBV19 14 NA NA
TGTGCCAGCAGCCCCCCCCAGCGGGTGAACACCGGGGAGCTGTTTTTT CASSPPQRVNTGELFF TRBJ2-2 TRBV28 16 NA once
TGTGCCAGTAGTTACTTCAGCGAGCAGTTCTTC CASSYFSEQFF TRBJ2-1 TRBV6-5 11 NA NA
TGCGCCAGCAGCTTGAGTAGGGTCTATGGCTACACCTTC CASSLSRVYGYTF TRBJ1-2 TRBV5-1 13 NA NA
TGTGCCAGCAGTGCTTTTGGATCTGGGGCCAACGTCCTGACTTTC CASSAFGSGANVLTF TRBJ2-6 TRBV25-1 15 NA NA
TGTGCCAGCAGCTTATGGGACAGGGATATCACCGGGGAGCTGTTTTTT CASSLWDRDITGELFF TRBJ2-2 TRBV7-2 16 TRBD1 NA
TGTGCCAGCAGCTACTCCTTCTCTGCAACTAATGAAAAACTGTTTTTT CASSYSFSATNEKLFF TRBJ1-4 TRBV7-9 16 NA NA
TGCAGCCCCCGATTAGCGGCGCAAGAGACCCAGTACTTC CSPRLAAQETQYF TRBJ2-5 TRBV29-1 13 NA NA
TGTGCCAGCAGCTTAGATGGCGGGAGGCAAGAGACCCAGTACTTC CASSLDGGRQETQYF TRBJ2-5 TRBV11-2 15 TRBD2 NA
TGTGCCAGCAAGAAGGGGGACTCCTATGGCTACACCTTC CASKKGDSYGYTF TRBJ1-2 TRBV27 13 NA NA
TGTGCCAGCAGTTACTCGATGGCGGGGGAGGATACGCAGTATTTT CASSYSMAGEDTQYF TRBJ2-3 TRBV6-6 15 TRBD2 NA
TGTGCCAGCAGCTTCGCCGGGACTAGCGGGAGGGGGAACGAGCAGTACTTC CASSFAGTSGRGNEQYF TRBJ2-7 TRBV7-2 17 TRBD2 NA
TGTGCCAGTAGTATCCCTGGACAGTGGGTTGGCTACACCTTC CASSIPGQWVGYTF TRBJ1-2 TRBV19 14 NA NA
TGTGCCAGCAGCTCTAGCGGGATCTCCTACAATGAGCAGTTCTTC CASSSSGISYNEQFF TRBJ2-1 TRBV7-2 15 TRBD2 NA
TGCGCCAGCAGCTTGAACAGGGCTGGGGCCAACGTCCTGACTTTC CASSLNRAGANVLTF TRBJ2-6 TRBV5-1 15 NA once